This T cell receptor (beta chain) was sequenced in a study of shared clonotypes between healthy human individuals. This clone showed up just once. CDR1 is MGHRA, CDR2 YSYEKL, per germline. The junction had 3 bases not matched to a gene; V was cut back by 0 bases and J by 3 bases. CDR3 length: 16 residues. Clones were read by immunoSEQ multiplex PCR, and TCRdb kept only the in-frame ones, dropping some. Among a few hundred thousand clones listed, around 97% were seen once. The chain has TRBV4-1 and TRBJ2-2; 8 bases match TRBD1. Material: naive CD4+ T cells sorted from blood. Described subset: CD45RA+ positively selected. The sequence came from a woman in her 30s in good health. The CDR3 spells CASSQENRGYTGELFF. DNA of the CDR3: TGCGCCAGCAGCCAAGAGAACAGGGGGTACACCGGGGAGCTGTTTTTT.